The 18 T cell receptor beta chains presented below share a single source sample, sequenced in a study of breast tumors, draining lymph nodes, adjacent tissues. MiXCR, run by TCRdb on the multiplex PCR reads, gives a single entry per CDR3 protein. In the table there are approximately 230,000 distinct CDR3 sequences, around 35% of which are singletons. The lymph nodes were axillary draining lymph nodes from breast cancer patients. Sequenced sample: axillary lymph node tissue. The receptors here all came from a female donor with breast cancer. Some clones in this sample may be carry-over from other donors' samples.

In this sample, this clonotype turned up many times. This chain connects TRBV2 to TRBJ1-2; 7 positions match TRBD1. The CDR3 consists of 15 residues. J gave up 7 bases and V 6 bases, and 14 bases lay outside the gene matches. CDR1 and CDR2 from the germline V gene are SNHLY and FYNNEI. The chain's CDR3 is CASRTRRQGSGGYTF. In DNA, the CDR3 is TGTGCCAGCAGAACCCGGAGACAGGGATCGGGTGGCTACACCTTC. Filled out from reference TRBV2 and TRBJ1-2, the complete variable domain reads EPEVTQTPSHQVTQMGQEVILRCVPISNHLYFYWYRQILGQKVEFLVSFYNNEISEKSEIFDDQFSVERPDGSNFTLKIRSTKLEDSAMYFCASRTRRQGSGGYTFGSGTRLTVV.

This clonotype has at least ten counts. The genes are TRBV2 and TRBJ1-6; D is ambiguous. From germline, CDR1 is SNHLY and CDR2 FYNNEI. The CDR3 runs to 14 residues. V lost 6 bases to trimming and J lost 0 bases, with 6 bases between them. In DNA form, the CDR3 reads TGTGCCAGCAGGGAAAACTCCTATAATTCACCCCTCCACTTT. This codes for CASRENSYNSPLHF.

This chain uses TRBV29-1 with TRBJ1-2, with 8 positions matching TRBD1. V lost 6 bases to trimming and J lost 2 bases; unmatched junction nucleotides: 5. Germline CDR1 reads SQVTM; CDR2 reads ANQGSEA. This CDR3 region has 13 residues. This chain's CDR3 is CSVGTGQNYGYTF. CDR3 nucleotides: TGCAGCGTGGGGACAGGACAAAACTATGGCTACACCTTC.

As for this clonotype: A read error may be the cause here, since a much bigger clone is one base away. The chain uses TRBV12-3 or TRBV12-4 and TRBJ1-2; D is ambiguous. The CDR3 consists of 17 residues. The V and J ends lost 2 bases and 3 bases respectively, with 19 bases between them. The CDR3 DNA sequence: TGTGCCAGCAGTTTATCCCTAACAAGCTTGGACGACTATGGCTACACCTTC. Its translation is CASSLSLTSLDDYGYTF.

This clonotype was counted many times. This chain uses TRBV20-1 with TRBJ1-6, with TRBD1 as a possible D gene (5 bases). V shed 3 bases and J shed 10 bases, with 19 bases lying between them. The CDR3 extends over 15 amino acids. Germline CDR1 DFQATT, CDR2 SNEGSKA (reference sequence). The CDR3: CSARLPGTPNSPLHF. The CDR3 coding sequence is TGCAGTGCTAGGTTGCCAGGGACTCCGAACTCACCCCTCCACTTT.

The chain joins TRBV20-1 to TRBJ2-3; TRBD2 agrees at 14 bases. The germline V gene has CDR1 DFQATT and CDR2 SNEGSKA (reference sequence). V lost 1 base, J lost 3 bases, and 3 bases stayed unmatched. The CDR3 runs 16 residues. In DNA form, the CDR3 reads TGCAGTGCTAGAGGGGGACTAGCGGGAGCGACAGATACGCAGTATTTT. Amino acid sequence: CSARGGLAGATDTQYF.

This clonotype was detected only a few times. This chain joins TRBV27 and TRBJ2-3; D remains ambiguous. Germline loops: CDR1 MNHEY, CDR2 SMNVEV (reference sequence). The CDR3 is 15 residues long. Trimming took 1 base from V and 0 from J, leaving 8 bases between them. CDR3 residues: CASSLYARSTDTQYF. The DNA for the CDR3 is TGTGCCAGCAGTTTATATGCCAGAAGCACAGATACGCAGTATTTT.

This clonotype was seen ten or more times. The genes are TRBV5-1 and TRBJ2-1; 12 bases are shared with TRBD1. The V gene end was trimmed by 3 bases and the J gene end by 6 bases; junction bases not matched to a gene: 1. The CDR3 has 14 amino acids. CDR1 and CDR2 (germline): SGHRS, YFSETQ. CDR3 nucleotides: TGCGCCAGCAGCTGGGGACAGGGGGCCAATGAGCAGTTCTTC. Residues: CASSWGQGANEQFF.

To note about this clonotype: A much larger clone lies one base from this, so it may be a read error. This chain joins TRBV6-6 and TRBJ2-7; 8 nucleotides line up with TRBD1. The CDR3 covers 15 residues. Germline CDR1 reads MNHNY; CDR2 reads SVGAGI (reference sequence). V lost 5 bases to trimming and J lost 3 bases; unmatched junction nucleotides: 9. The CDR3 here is CASSHVGQGGYEQYF. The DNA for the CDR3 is TGTGCCAGCAGTCACGTCGGACAGGGAGGCTACGAGCAGTACTTC.

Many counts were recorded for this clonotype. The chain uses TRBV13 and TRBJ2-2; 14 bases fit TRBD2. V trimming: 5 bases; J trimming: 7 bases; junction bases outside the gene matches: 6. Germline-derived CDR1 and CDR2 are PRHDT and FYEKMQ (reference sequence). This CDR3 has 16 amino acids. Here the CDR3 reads CASSLRTSGGNGELFF. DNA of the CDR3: TGTGCCAGCAGCCTTCGGACTAGCGGGGGGAACGGGGAGCTGTTTTTT.

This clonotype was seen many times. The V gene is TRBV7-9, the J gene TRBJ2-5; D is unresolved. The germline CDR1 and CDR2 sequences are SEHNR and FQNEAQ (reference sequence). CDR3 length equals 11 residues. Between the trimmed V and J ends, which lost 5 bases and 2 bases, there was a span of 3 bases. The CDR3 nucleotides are TGTGCCAGCAGCCATCAAGAGACCCAGTACTTC. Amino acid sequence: CASSHQETQYF.

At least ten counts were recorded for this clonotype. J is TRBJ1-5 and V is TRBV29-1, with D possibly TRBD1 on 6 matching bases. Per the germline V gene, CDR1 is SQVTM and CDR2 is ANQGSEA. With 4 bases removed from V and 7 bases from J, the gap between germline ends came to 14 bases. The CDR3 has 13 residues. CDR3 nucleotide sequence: TGCAGCGTTGGCGGAGGGGGGAGCCAGCCCCAGCATTTT. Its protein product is CSVGGGGSQPQHF. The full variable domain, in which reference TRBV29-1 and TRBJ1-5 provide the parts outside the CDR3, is SAVISQKPSRDICQRGTSLTIQCQVDSQVTMMFWYRQQPGQSLTLIATANQGSEATYESGFVIDKFPISRPNLTFSTLTVSNMSPEDSSIYLCSVGGGGSQPQHFGDGTRLSIL.

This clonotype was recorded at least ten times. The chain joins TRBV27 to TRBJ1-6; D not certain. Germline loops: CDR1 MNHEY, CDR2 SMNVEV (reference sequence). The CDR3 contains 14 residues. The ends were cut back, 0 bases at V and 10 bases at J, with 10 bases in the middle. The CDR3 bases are TGTGCCAGCAGTTTATCCGGGAGGGAGTCACCCCTCCACTTT. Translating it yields CASSLSGRESPLHF.

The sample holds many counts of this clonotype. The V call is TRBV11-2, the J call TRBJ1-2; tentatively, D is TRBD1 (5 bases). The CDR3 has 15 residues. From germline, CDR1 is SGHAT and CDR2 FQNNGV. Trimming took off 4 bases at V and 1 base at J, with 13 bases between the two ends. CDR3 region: CASSYYHGGNYGYTF. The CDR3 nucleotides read TGTGCCAGCAGCTATTATCACGGGGGTAACTATGGCTACACCTTC.

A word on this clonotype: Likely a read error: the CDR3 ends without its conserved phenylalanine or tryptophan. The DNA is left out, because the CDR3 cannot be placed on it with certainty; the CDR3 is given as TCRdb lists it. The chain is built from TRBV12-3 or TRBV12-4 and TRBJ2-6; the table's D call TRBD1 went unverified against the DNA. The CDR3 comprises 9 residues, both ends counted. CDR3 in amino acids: CASSLSGAV.

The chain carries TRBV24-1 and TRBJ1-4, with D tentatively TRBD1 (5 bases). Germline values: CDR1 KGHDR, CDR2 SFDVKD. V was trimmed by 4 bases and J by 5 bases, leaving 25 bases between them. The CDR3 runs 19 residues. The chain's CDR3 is CATSERRAATRGYNEKLFF. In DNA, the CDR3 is TGTGCCACCAGTGAGAGGAGGGCCGCTACTAGGGGCTACAATGAAAAACTGTTTTTT.

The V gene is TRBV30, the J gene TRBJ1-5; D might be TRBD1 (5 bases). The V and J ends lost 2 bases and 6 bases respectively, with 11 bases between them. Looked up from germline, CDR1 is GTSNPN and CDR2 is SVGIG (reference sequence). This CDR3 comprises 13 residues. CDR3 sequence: CAWSPGRGQPQHF. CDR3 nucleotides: TGTGCCTGGAGTCCCGGGAGGGGTCAGCCCCAGCATTTT.

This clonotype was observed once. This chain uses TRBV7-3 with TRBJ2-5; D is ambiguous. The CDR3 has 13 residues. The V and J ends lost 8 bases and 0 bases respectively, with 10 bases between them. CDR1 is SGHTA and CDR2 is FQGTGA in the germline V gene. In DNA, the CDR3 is TGTGCCAGCGGAATAGGTTACCAAGAGACCCAGTACTTC. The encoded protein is CASGIGYQETQYF. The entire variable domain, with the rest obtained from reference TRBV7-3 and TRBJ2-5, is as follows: GAGVSQTPSNKVTEKGKYVELRCDPISGHTALYWYRQSLGQGPEFLIYFQGTGAADDSGLPNDRFFAVRPEGSVSTLKIQRTERGDSAVYLCASGIGYQETQYFGPGTRLLVL.